Included here is one TCR beta chain sequence, with context. As yet, its antigen is unknown. After removal of 4 bases from V and 4 bases from J, the junction contained 0 bases not matched to a gene. Looked up from germline, CDR1 is SQVTM and CDR2 is ANQGSEA. This CDR3 contains 12 residues. Generated by immunoSEQ multiplex PCR, the TCRdb table keeps only in-frame clones and is missing some. The profile shows tens of thousands of clones, roughly 90% of them singletons. The record originates from a study of lymphopenia after photon versus proton radiotherapy. Study-level points and caveats: Only patients who died were analyzed for survival; proton advantage is unproven. Relative stability marked proton patients; photon patients lost diversity and naive cells. After the lymphocyte nadir, photon-treated repertoires showed oligoclonal expansion, especially of CD8+ Temra cells. Larger post-nadir TCR diversity loss correlated inversely with survival in deceased patients.

The receptor was isolated from a woman in her 40s with cholangiocarcinoma. Sequenced material: peripheral blood, taken from a patient treated with photon-based radiotherapy. The V call is TRBV29-1, the J call TRBJ1-1; 10 nucleotides match TRBD1. CDR3 bases: TGCAGCGTTGGGGACAGGGGCACTGAAGCTTTCTTT. Translation: CSVGDRGTEAFF.